This T cell receptor beta chain originates from a study of CD8+CD57+ T cells in acquired aplastic anemia. Genomic DNA served as template for TCR beta VDJ and CDR3 profiling. TCRdb analysed the reads with MiXCR anew, one entry per CDR3 protein. The sample gives over 150,000 distinct CDR3 sequences, roughly 48% of which show up once; less than 3% is in the top ten. With 4 bases removed from V and 2 bases from J, the gap between germline ends came to 5 bases. Germline CDR1 reads KGHDR; CDR2 reads SFDVKD. The CDR3 contains 12 residues. Sequencing involved patients with CD8+CD57+ cell expansion previously shown by flow cytometry. Of note for this clonotype: Its specificity is not known.

Study results and caveats: Between the patient and control groups, CD8+ Simpson's diversity did not differ significantly.

The sample comprised sorted CD4+, CD8+, or CD8+CD57+ T cells (not recorded which) from PBMCs. This rearrangement joins TRBV24-1 to TRBJ2-7, with D unclear. The receptor comes from a human donor with aplastic anemia. This CDR3 reads CATSEGPYEQYF. The CDR3 DNA is TGTGCCACCAGTGAAGGTCCCTACGAGCAGTACTTC.